Shown below are 10 T cell receptor beta chains from a single sample sequenced in a study of human T cells and chemical hapten exposure. The time point denotes: patch test 2, 6 weeks after DPC sensitization. The treatment here: therapeutic diphenylcyclopropenone sensitization with weekly scalp DPC. TCRdb re-called the RACE reads through MiXCR, storing one row per CDR3 protein. Among more than 60,000 distinct CDR3 sequences listed, 9% to 12% were seen once. Material: whole blood, obtained in connection with sensitization to the hapten diphenylcyclopropenone (DPC). These TCRs come from a woman between 45 and 65 years old with alopecia areata. Some clones in this sample may be carry-over from other donors' samples.

At least ten counts were recorded for this clonotype. The chain combines TRBV20-1 with TRBJ1-6; D remains unclear. Germline V gene sequence: CDR1 DFQATT, CDR2 SNEGSKA (reference sequence). Between the trimmed V and J ends, which lost 6 bases and 2 bases, there was a span of 8 bases. The CDR3 has 13 residues. In DNA, the CDR3 is TGCAGTGCGAGGGCGACCTATAATTCACCCCTCCACTTT. Amino acids: CSARATYNSPLHF.

This clonotype was found many times. The chain uses TRBV7-2 and TRBJ1-5; maybe TRBD1 (6 bases). The CDR3 length is 14 residues. V lost 5 bases and J 10 bases, leaving 18 bases between the germline ends. From germline, CDR1 is SGHTA and CDR2 FQGNSA. The CDR3 DNA sequence: TGTGCCAGCAGCGCCGGTTTCAGGGGCGGCCCCCAGCATTTT. It codes for CASSAGFRGGPQHF.

This chain uses TRBV11-1 with TRBJ2-2, with D perhaps TRBD1 (5 bases). V was clipped by 3 bases and J by 8 bases, with 7 bases between them. Germline assignment: CDR1 SGHAT and CDR2 FQDESV (reference sequence). This CDR3 has 12 amino acids. Here the CDR3 reads CASSFDRGELFF. Here the CDR3 DNA reads TGTGCCAGCAGCTTCGACAGAGGGGAGCTGTTTTTT.

This clonotype was seen repeatedly, ten times or more. The chain is built from TRBV5-1 and TRBJ1-2; D unclear. CDR1 and CDR2 from the germline V gene are SGHRS and YFSETQ. Trimming removed 1 base from V and 4 bases from J, with 14 bases in between. This CDR3 spans 15 amino acids. The DNA for the CDR3 is TGCGCCAGCAGCTTGTCGAGGGAAAGTAGCTATGGCTACACCTTC. Protein sequence: CASSLSRESSYGYTF.

The rearrangement joins TRBV18 to TRBJ1-1; no clear D. The CDR3 contains 11 residues. The V end was cut by 4 bases, the J end by 7 bases, with 7 bases between. Germline-derived CDR1 and CDR2 are KGHSH and LQKENI. The CDR3 DNA reads as TGTGCCAGCTCACAGACGGATGAAGCTTTCTTT. It codes for CASSQTDEAFF.

This clonotype was observed a few times. This chain connects TRBV11-2 to TRBJ2-3; 9 bases agree with TRBD1. Germline lookup yields CDR1 SGHAT and CDR2 FQNNGV. V was clipped by 3 bases and J by 3 bases; unmatched bases: 7. This CDR3 is 16 amino acids long. The CDR3 loop reads CASSFSTGGRTDTQYF. The CDR3 DNA is TGTGCCAGCAGCTTCTCCACAGGGGGCAGAACAGATACGCAGTATTTT.

The chain recombines TRBV20-1 with TRBJ2-7; 11 positions agree with TRBD2. The CDR3 extends over 14 amino acids. J was trimmed by 3 bases and V by 1 base; bases with no gene match: 2. Germline assignment: CDR1 DFQATT and CDR2 SNEGSKA (reference sequence). CDR3 nucleotide sequence: TGCAGTGCTAGAGGACTAGCGGGAAACTACGAGCAGTACTTC. Residues: CSARGLAGNYEQYF.

There are many counts of this clonotype. The rearrangement links TRBV15 to TRBJ2-1, with TRBD2 identical over 7 bases. The ends lost 0 bases at V and 5 bases at J; junction bases unmatched: 7. This CDR3 has 16 amino acids. Per the germline V gene, CDR1 is LNHNV and CDR2 is YYDKDF (reference sequence). CDR3 region: CATSRDPSGINNEQFF. CDR3 DNA sequence: TGTGCCACCAGCAGAGATCCCAGCGGGATCAACAATGAGCAGTTCTTC. The full variable domain, rest sourced from reference TRBV15 and TRBJ2-1, is DAMVIQNPRYQVTQFGKPVTLSCSQTLNHNVMYWYQQKSSQAPKLLFHYYDKDFNNEADTPDNFQSRRPNTSFCFLDIRSPGLGDTAMYLCATSRDPSGINNEQFFGPGTRLTVL.

This clonotype was seen a handful of times. The chain joins TRBV5-6 to TRBJ1-4; 8 bases line up with TRBD1. Losses at the gene ends were 4 bases for V and 6 bases for J; bases not matched to a gene: 5. Germline CDR1 is SGHDT and CDR2 is YYEEEE. The CDR3 has 14 residues. The CDR3 DNA sequence: TGTGCCAGCAGCCGGACAGGGATGGATGAAAAACTGTTTTTT. Encoded protein: CASSRTGMDEKLFF. The full variable domain, its missing parts supplied by reference TRBV5-6 and TRBJ1-4, is DAGVTQSPTHLIKTRGQQVTLRCSPKSGHDTVSWYQQALGQGPQFIFQYYEEEERQRGNFPDRFSGHQFPNYSSELNVNALLLGDSALYLCASSRTGMDEKLFFGSGTQLSVL.

This clonotype came up a few times. The chain joins TRBV29-1 to TRBJ2-1; 8 positions agree with TRBD1. Germline V CDR1 and CDR2: SQVTM, ANQGSEA. V was clipped by 5 bases and J by 3 bases; unmatched bases: 12. The CDR3 runs to 16 residues. CDR3 amino acids: CSVPPLGQAGYNEQFF. The CDR3 DNA reads as TGCAGCGTTCCACCTCTGGGACAGGCGGGCTACAATGAGCAGTTCTTC.